Listed below are T cell receptor beta chains from one sample, sequenced in a study of blood T cell repertoires in COVID-19. Generated by immunoSEQ multiplex PCR, the TCRdb table keeps only in-frame clones and is missing some. Seen here are around 84,000 clones, 75% to 85% observed once, and the top ten hold about 12%. Source material: peripheral blood. These receptor sequences come from a woman aged 40 to 50 with active or convalescent COVID-19. Both conserved end residues are part of each CDR3. A D gene is named only where the DNA matches it firmly. A clone size is listed for some rows: how often the clone was seen (once, few, many), or a class if it is expanded.

TRBV2	.	TRBJ2-7	.	TGTGCCAGCAGCCCCGACTTCGGAAGCTCCTACGAGCAGTACTTC	CASSPDFGSSYEQYF
TRBV7-2	.	TRBJ1-2	.	TGTGCCAGCAGCTTACTCAACAGGGACTATGGCTACACCTTC	CASSLLNRDYGYTF
TRBV28	once	TRBJ1-6	.	TGTGCCAGCAGTTTTTCCGATTCACCCCTCCACTTT	CASSFSDSPLHF
TRBV6-2/TRBV6-3	.	TRBJ2-7	.	TGTGCCAGCAGTTACTCCGCGGGCAGGGGTGCCTACGAGCAGTACTTC	CASSYSAGRGAYEQYF
TRBV5-5	.	TRBJ2-7	TRBD1	TGTGCCAGCAGCTGGGGACAGGGGGTTTACGAGCAGTACTTC	CASSWGQGVYEQYF
TRBV18	.	TRBJ1-5	TRBD1	TGTGCCAGCTCACCACCGGGACAGGGAGGTCAGCCCCAGCATTTT	CASSPPGQGGQPQHF
TRBV5-1	.	TRBJ2-3	.	TGCGCCAGCAGCTTGGGGGACACCTACACAGATACGCAGTATTTT	CASSLGDTYTDTQYF
TRBV5-1	.	TRBJ2-3	.	TGCGCCAGCAGCTTGGGCCGAGGCCAGAGCACAGATACGCAGTATTTT	CASSLGRGQSTDTQYF
TRBV28	.	TRBJ1-4	TRBD1	TGTGCCAGCATCTCTCCGGGACAGACTGAAAAACTGTTTTTT	CASISPGQTEKLFF
TRBV3-1/TRBV3-2	.	TRBJ2-1	.	TGTGCCAGCAGCGGGACTTCCTACAATGAGCAGTTCTTC	CASSGTSYNEQFF
TRBV1	once	TRBJ2-3	.	TGCACCAGCAGCCACACCTACATAACGCCGGGACTAGCGGGGCCACATACGCAGTATTTT	CTSSHTYITPGLAGPHTQYF
TRBV5-4	few	TRBJ2-5	.	TGTGCCAGCAGCTTGGGCGGACTGACGTACCAAGAGACCCAGTACTTC	CASSLGGLTYQETQYF
TRBV11-2	.	TRBJ2-1	.	TGTGCCAGCAGCTCCTGGGGGCGACTCAATGAGCAGTTCTTC	CASSSWGRLNEQFF
TRBV5-6	.	TRBJ2-7	.	TGTGCCAGCAGTCCCGGACAGTTCCTCGAGCAGTACTTC	CASSPGQFLEQYF
TRBV5-1	.	TRBJ2-7	.	TGCGCCAGCACATTTAGCGACTACACCTACGAGCAGTACTTC	CASTFSDYTYEQYF
TRBV5-4	.	TRBJ2-1	TRBD1	TGTGCCAGCAGTTCCCGAGGACAGGGTTGGGTCAATGAGCAGTTCTTC	CASSSRGQGWVNEQFF
TRBV30	.	TRBJ2-1	.	TGTGCCTGGACCACTAGCATGGGTGAGCAGTTCTTC	CAWTTSMGEQFF
TRBV4-1	once	TRBJ2-5	.	TGCGCCAGCAGCCAGCAGGGGCTCCAAGAGACCCAGTACTTC	CASSQQGLQETQYF
TRBV28	.	TRBJ2-7	.	TGTGCCAGCAGTTTCCCCGGGGGAGCCCTATACTACGAGCAGTACTTC	CASSFPGGALYYEQYF
TRBV7-9	.	TRBJ2-2	TRBD2	TGTGCCAGCAGCTTAGCGAGACTAGCGGGAGGGCCTTACACCGGGGAGCTGTTTTTT	CASSLARLAGGPYTGELFF
TRBV2	.	TRBJ1-5	.	TGTGCCAGCAGCCGCGACTTGGTGGGCAATCAGCCCCAGCATTTT	CASSRDLVGNQPQHF
TRBV5-4	few	TRBJ1-3	.	TGTGCCAGCAGCCCTGCAGAACTACAGGGCTCTGGAAACACCATATATTTT	CASSPAELQGSGNTIYF
TRBV7-7	once	TRBJ2-7	.	TGTGCCAGTAGTGAGGGTTTGAGGTACGAGCAGTACTTC	CASSEGLRYEQYF
TRBV7-9	.	TRBJ2-1	TRBD2	TGTGCCAGCAGCATACTAGCGGTGGATATTAACAATGAGCAGTTCTTC	CASSILAVDINNEQFF
TRBV12-3/TRBV12-4	.	TRBJ1-6	TRBD1	TGTGCCAGCAGTCGACAGGGGGATTCACCCCTCCACTTT	CASSRQGDSPLHF
TRBV6-2/TRBV6-3	.	TRBJ1-1	.	TGTGCCAGCAGTTCCCCCGGGGGGAACACTGAAGCTTTCTTT	CASSSPGGNTEAFF
TRBV7-9	.	TRBJ1-1	.	TGTGCCAGCAGCGATACAAACAGGGACACTGAAGCTTTCTTT	CASSDTNRDTEAFF
TRBV6-6	once	TRBJ1-3	TRBD1	TGTGCCAGCCGAACTGCCGGACAGGGAGGAAACACCATATATTTT	CASRTAGQGGNTIYF
TRBV24-1	once	TRBJ2-7	.	TGTGCCACCAGTGACCCGACAGGTCCACCCTACGAGCAGTACTTC	CATSDPTGPPYEQYF
TRBV7-2	once	TRBJ1-2	TRBD1	TGTGCCAGCAGAATAGGACAGGGACGGAGCGGCTACACCTTC	CASRIGQGRSGYTF
TRBV28	.	TRBJ1-5	.	TGTGCCAGCAGTTTATCCGGCAATCAGCCCCAGCATTTT	CASSLSGNQPQHF
TRBV28	.	TRBJ1-6	TRBD1	TGTGCCAGCAGGCGTGGACAGGGGGCGGGAGATTCACCCCTCCACTTT	CASRRGQGAGDSPLHF
TRBV2	.	TRBJ1-5	TRBD1	TGTGCCAGCGGGACAGGGGTGATCCCAAATCAGCCCCAGCATTTT	CASGTGVIPNQPQHF